A single T cell receptor beta chain is shown here with its context. Antigen unknown. The CDR3 length is 14 residues. Trimming took 4 bases from V and 2 from J, leaving 13 bases between them. Germline V gives CDR1 SGDLS, CDR2 YYNGEE. This entry comes from a study of Ad26.COV2.S vaccination and SARS-CoV-2 variants. Study-wide findings and caveats: Compared with placebo recipients, vaccine recipients had higher spike-specific TCR breadth. CD8+ and CD4+ T cells specific for spike reportedly responded with substantial breadth after vaccination.

Sequencing used immunoSEQ multiplex PCR; TCRdb keeps in-frame clones, though not all of them. The profile shows over 130,000 clones, 86% of them singletons. This TCR derives from a human donor who had recovered from COVID-19. This chain joins TRBV9 and TRBJ2-7; perhaps TRBD1 as D (5 bases). Material: peripheral blood, obtained after recovery from COVID-19. The CDR3 sequence is CASSTDQGPYEQYF. CDR3 nucleotides: TGTGCCAGCAGCACCGACCAGGGCCCCTACGAGCAGTACTTC.